This T cell receptor (beta chain) was identified in a study of brain T cells in children with intractable seizures. Indicated time point: blood from clinic visit 5 months post-surgery; TSC patient then seizure free. Sequencing was limited to surgery cases with top T cell transcript signatures in brain tissue. Pre-surgery treatment included at least one anti-epileptic drug. The data were produced by immunoSEQ multiplex PCR, yet TCRdb's version contains in-frame clones alone and is incomplete. The profile shows 300,000 to 400,000 clones, over 90% of them singletons. The germline V gene encodes CDR1 SGDLS and CDR2 YYNGEE. The V and J ends lost 3 bases and 2 bases respectively, with 14 bases between them. The CDR3 has 16 residues.

This sequence joins TRBV9 and TRBJ1-4; D is uncertain. This specimen was peripheral blood, taken roughly 5 months after surgery. This clonotype was obtained from a boy under two years old with tuberous sclerosis and intractable seizures. CDR3: CASSARESTTNEKLFF. The CDR3 DNA reads TGTGCCAGCAGCGCCCGAGAAAGTACCACTAATGAAAAACTGTTTTTT.